In this sample, the clone carrying this T cell receptor beta chain turned up many times. This CDR3 is built from 14 residues. V lost 2 bases, J lost 6 bases, and 13 bases lay in between. Germline V lookup: CDR1 SGHTA, CDR2 FQGNSA. This entry is derived from a study of shared clonotypes between healthy human individuals. The repertoire was sequenced with immunoSEQ multiplex PCR; TCRdb's copy has only in-frame clones and lacks some. This sample has roughly 500,000 clones, with about four fifths found just once. The TCR comes from a woman aged 35 to 49 in good health. Some clones in this sample may be carry-over from other donors' samples. V gene TRBV7-2 combines with J gene TRBJ1-1; D perhaps matches TRBD1 (6 bases). The sequenced sample consisted of PBMCs. CDR3 sequence: CASSLRHRESEAFF. In nucleotides, the CDR3 is TGTGCCAGCAGCTTAAGGCACAGGGAATCTGAAGCTTTCTTT. The complete variable domain, with remaining parts taken from reference TRBV7-2 and TRBJ1-1, reads GAGVSQSPSNKVTEKGKDVELRCDPISGHTALYWYRQSLGQGLEFLIYFQGNSAPDKSGLPSDRFSAERTGGSVSTLTIQRTQQEDSAVYLCASSLRHRESEAFFGQGTRLTVV.